This record looks at one TCR beta chain sequence and its context. Its target is not known. Treatment denoted: oral pan-JAK inhibitor, 5-10 mg twice daily. Researchers took lesional scalp punch biopsies and peripheral blood from people who were alopecia areata patients. This sample stems from a study of CD8+ T cells in alopecia areata. Overall study results and limits: Given one nonresponder, whether baseline CD8+ expansion relates to response remains uncertain. Higher clonality was seen in lesional scalp than in normal scalp, especially in alopecia totalis/universalis.

The sequencing template was cDNA reverse transcribed from extracted RNA. The assay was immunoSEQ multiplex PCR, and TCRdb's table has in-frame clones only and misses some. The sample records around 140,000 clones, about 85% being singletons. The V gene's germline CDR1 is MGHRA and CDR2 YSYEKL. CDR3 length equals 15 residues. Trimming removed 5 bases at V and 2 bases at J, with 16 bases between. This sample comprised CD8+ T cells sorted from blood, obtained at week 4, from a patient treated with tofacitinib. The chain has TRBV4-1 and TRBJ2-7, with D perhaps TRBD1 (5 bases). The clonotype originates from a human donor with alopecia areata. The CDR3 DNA follows: TGCGCCAGCAGCGGGGCGGCAGGAAACCCCTACGAGCAGTACTTC. Residues: CASSGAAGNPYEQYF.